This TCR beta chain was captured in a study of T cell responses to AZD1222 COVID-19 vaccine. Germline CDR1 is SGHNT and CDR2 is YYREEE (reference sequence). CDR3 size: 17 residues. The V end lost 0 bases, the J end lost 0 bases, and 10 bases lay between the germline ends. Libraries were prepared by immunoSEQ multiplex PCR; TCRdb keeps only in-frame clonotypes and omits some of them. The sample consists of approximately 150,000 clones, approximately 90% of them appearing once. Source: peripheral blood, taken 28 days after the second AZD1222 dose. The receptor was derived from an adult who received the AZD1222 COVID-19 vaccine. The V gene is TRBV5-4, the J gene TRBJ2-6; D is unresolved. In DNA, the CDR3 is TGTGCCAGCAGCTTGGAAGGGTCCAGCTCTGGGGCCAACGTCCTGACTTTC. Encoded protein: CASSLEGSSSGANVLTF.